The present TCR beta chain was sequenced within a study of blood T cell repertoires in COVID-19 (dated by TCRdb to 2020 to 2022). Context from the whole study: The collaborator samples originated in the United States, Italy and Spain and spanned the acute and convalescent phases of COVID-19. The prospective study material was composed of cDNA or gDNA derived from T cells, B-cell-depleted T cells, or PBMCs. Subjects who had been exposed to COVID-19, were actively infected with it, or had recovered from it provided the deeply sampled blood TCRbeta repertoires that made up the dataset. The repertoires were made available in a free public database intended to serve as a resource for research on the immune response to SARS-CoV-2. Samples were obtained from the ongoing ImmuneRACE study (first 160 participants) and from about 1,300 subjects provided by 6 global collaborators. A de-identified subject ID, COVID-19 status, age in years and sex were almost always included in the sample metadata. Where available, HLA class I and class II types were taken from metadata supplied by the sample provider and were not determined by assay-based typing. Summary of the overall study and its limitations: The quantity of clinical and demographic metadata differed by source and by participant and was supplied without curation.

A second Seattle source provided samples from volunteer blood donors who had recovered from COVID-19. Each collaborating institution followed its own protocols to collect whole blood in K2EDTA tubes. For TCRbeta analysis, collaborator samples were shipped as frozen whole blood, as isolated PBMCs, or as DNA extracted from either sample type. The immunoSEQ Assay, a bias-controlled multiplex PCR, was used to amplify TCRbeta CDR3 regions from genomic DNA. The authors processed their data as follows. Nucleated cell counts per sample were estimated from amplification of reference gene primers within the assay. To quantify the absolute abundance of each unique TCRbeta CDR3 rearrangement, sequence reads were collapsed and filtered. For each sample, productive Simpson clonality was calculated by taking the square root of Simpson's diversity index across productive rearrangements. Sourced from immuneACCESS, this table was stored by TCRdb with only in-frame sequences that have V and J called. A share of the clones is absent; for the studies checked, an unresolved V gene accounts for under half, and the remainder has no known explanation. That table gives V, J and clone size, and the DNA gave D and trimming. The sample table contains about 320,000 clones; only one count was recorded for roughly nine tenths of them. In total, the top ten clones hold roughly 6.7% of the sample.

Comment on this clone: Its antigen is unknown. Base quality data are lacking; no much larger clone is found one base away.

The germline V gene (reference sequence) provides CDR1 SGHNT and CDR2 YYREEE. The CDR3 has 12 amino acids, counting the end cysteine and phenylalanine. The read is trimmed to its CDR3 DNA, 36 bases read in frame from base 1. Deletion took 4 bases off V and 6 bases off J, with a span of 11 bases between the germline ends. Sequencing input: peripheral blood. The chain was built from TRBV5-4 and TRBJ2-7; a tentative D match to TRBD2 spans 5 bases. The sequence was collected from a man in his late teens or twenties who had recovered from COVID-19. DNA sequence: TGTGCCAGCAGCATCGACTATACCGAGCAGTACTTC. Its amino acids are CASSIDYTEQYF.